These 10 T cell receptor beta chains share one sample of origin, sequenced in a study of blood T cell repertoires in COVID-19 (dated by TCRdb to between 2020 and 2021). The library was built by means of the immunoSEQ multiplex PCR assay. The table was pulled from immuneACCESS by TCRdb, which kept in-frame rearrangements only. Such tables lose some clones; where checked, under half of the loss comes from unresolved V genes, and the rest has no known cause. The sample has 300,000 or so clones on record, under 90% of them singletons. The ten largest clones add up to 2.9% of the sample. The sequenced sample was PBMCs or T cells enriched from blood (not recorded which). The receptors were gathered from a woman aged 45 to 65 who had been exposed to COVID-19.

The chain carries TRBV28 and TRBJ2-7; D is possibly TRBD1 (6 bases). Trimming cost V 4 bases and J 3 bases, with 19 bases left between them. This CDR3 has 16 amino acids. CDR1 is MDHEN, CDR2 SYDVKM, per germline. The DNA for the CDR3 is TGTGCCAGCAGTTCCCACATCGGGACATATTACTACGAGCAGTACTTC. Encoded protein: CASSSHIGTYYYEQYF.

The chain links TRBV18 to TRBJ1-2; no reliable D call. This CDR3 is built from 14 residues. Germline loops: CDR1 KGHSH, CDR2 LQKENI. With 3 bases removed from V and 2 bases from J, the gap between germline ends came to 10 bases. CDR3 loop: CASSPSQQNYGYTF. The CDR3 DNA sequence: TGTGCCAGCTCACCGTCACAGCAGAACTATGGCTACACCTTC.

The rearrangement uses TRBV7-2 and TRBJ2-1; the match to TRBD2 covers 8 bases. The trim removed 2 bases at V and 5 bases at J, leaving 5 bases unmatched. The CDR3 is made up of 15 amino acids. Germline V gene lookup returns CDR1 SGHTA and CDR2 FQGNSA. The CDR3, as DNA: TGTGCCAGCAGCTTAACCCGGGGGGGGAACAATGAGCAGTTCTTC. This encodes CASSLTRGGNNEQFF.

The chain has TRBV28 and TRBJ2-3, with D perhaps TRBD2 (7 bases). From germline, CDR1 is MDHEN and CDR2 SYDVKM. Trimming left V 2 bases short and J 6 bases short, with 18 bases between. This CDR3 is 16 amino acids long. CDR3 nucleotide sequence: TGTGCCAGCAGTTTAAGGAGGAGGGGGGGCTGGGATACGCAGTATTTT. It is translated as CASSLRRRGGWDTQYF.

V is TRBV19 and J is TRBJ2-7; 9 bases line up with TRBD1. V gave up 10 bases and J gave up 5 bases; unmatched junction bases: 18. The germline CDR1 and CDR2 sequences are LNHDA and SQIVND (reference sequence). This CDR3 region has 16 residues. The CDR3 DNA is TGTGCCACCGCTGCTCCCCGAACAGGGGGCGGGGACGAGCAGTACTTC. It encodes CATAAPRTGGGDEQYF.

The CDR3 DNA is TGTGCCAGCGTGGCGGGCCTTAACTATGGCTACACCTTC. Protein: CASVAGLNYGYTF. The genes are TRBV6-5 and TRBJ1-2; no firm D call. V lost 8 bases to trimming and J lost 1 base, with 11 bases between them. Germline CDR1 MNHEY, CDR2 SVGAGI. This CDR3 has 13 amino acids.

CDR3 coding DNA: TGTGCCAGCAGCCAAACTCCAGGAAGCAATCAGCCCCAGCATTTT. It encodes CASSQTPGSNQPQHF. The chain carries TRBV3-1 (or the pseudogene TRBV3-2) and TRBJ1-5; no clear D gene. This CDR3 is 15 amino acids long. V shed 2 bases and J shed 1 base, with 9 bases lying between them. CDR1 is LGHDT, CDR2 YNNKEL, per germline (reference sequence).

This clone was observed a single time. The V gene is TRBV30, the J gene TRBJ2-5, with a weak D call TRBD1 (6 bases). Germline CDR1 reads GTSNPN; CDR2 reads SVGIG (reference sequence). This CDR3 has 13 amino acids. Trimming left V 4 bases short and J 4 bases short, with 13 bases between. CDR3 DNA sequence: TGTGCCTGGATGGTCTTAGGGGGAGAGACCCAGTACTTC. Its translation is CAWMVLGGETQYF.

The chain uses TRBV28 and TRBJ1-2; the match to TRBD1 covers 8 bases. Germline CDR1 is MDHEN and CDR2 is SYDVKM. There are 13 residues in the CDR3. Germline trimming cut 4 bases from V and 6 bases from J; bases unmatched to any gene: 4. CDR3 nucleotides: TGTGCCAGCAGTTCTGGACAGGGACATGGCTACACCTTC. The encoded protein is CASSSGQGHGYTF.

V gene TRBV13 combines with J gene TRBJ2-7; D gene uncertain. CDR1 is PRHDT, CDR2 FYEKMQ, per germline (reference sequence). The V end lost 0 bases, the J end lost 3 bases, and 9 bases lay between the germline ends. The CDR3 runs to 14 residues. The CDR3 nucleotides read TGTGCCAGCAGCTTAGGGCAGCTAGGCTACGAGCAGTACTTC. Encoded protein: CASSLGQLGYEQYF.